This TCR beta chain appears in the sequencing data of a study of human T cells and chemical hapten exposure. Study-level results: DPC sensitization did not alter TCRs above 1 in 1000 frequency.

Time point described: patch test 3, about 24 weeks after DPC sensitization. Sample treatment: therapeutic diphenylcyclopropenone sensitization with weekly scalp DPC. The length of the CDR3 is 16 residues. CDR1 is LGHNA, CDR2 YNFKEQ, per germline. V lost 0 bases to trimming and J lost 2 bases; unmatched junction nucleotides: 1. Points on this clonotype: What it binds is not known.

TCRdb redid the calling of the RACE reads with MiXCR, one entry per CDR3 protein. Seen here are 150,000 to 200,000 distinct CDR3 sequences, 24% observed once, and the top ten hold 2% to 2.5%. The receptor comes from a middle-aged woman with alopecia areata. Some clones in this sample may be carry-over from other donors' samples. Sequencing was performed on whole blood, taken in connection with sensitization to the hapten diphenylcyclopropenone (DPC). This sequence joins TRBV4-2 and TRBJ2-1, with 10 bases matching TRBD2. The CDR3 sequence: CASSQDSGRTYNEQFF. As DNA, the CDR3 is TGTGCCAGCAGCCAAGATAGCGGGAGGACCTACAATGAGCAGTTCTTC.